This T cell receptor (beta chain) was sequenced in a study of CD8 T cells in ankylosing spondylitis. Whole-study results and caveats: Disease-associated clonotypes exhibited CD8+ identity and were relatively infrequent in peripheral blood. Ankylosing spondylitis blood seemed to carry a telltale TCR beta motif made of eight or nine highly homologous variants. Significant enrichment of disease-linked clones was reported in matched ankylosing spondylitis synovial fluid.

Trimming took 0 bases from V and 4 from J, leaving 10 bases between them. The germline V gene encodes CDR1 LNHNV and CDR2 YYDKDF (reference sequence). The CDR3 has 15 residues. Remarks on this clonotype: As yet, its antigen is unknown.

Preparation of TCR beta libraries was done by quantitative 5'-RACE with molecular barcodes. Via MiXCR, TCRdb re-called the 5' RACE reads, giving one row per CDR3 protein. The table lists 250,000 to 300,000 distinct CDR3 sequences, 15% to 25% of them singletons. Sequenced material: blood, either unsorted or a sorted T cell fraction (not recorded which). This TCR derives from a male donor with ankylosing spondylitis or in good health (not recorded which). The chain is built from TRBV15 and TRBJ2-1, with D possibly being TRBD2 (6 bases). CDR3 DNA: TGTGCCACCAGCAGAGACAGCGGGTCATACAATGAGCAGTTCTTC. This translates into CATSRDSGSYNEQFF.